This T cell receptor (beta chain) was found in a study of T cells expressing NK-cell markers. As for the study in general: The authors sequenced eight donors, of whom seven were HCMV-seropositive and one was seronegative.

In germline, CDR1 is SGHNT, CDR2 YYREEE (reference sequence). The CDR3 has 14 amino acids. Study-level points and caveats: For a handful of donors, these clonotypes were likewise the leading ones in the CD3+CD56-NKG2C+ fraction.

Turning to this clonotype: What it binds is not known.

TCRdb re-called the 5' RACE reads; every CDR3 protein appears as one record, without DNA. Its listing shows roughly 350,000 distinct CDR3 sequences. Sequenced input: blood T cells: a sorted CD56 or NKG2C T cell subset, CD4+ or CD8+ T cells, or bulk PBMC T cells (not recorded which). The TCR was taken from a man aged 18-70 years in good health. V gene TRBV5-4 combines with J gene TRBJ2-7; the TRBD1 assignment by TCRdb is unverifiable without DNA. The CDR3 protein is CASSLGTGIREQYF.